The 23 T cell receptor beta chains below come from one sample, sequenced in a study of T cell repertoires in cytomegalovirus infection. One entry per CDR3 protein results from TCRdb running MiXCR on the reads. There are just over 300,000 distinct CDR3 sequences in the sample; about a sixth occur only once, and around 13% lies in the top ten. What was sequenced was PBMCs. All receptors derive from a human donor in good health (CMV status not recorded). Some clones in this sample may be carry-over from other donors' samples.

This clonotype was seen only a few times. V and J are TRBV29-1 and TRBJ1-1; tentative D call: TRBD1 (6 bases). Trimming shortened V by 7 bases and J by 2 bases, and 11 bases separated the two germline ends. Germline loops: CDR1 SQVTM, CDR2 ANQGSEA. This CDR3 contains 12 residues. CDR3 coding DNA: TGCAGCGCCTTGACAGGAAACACTGAAGCTTTCTTT. Residues: CSALTGNTEAFF.

The chain employs TRBV20-1 and TRBJ1-1; D is unclear. V dropped 3 bases and J dropped 5 bases, with 10 bases sitting between them. Germline CDR1 is DFQATT and CDR2 is SNEGSKA (reference sequence). The CDR3 sequence is 12 residues long. CDR3 residues: CSASPRRTEAFF. The CDR3 DNA reads TGCAGTGCTAGTCCCAGGAGGACTGAAGCTTTCTTT.

This clonotype was counted only a few times. The chain has TRBV6-1 and TRBJ2-3; the D gene is possibly TRBD1 (6 bases). This CDR3 contains 16 residues. V was shortened by 4 bases and J by 0 bases, with 14 bases between the two germline ends. Germline-derived CDR1 and CDR2 are MNHNS and SASEGT. The CDR3 region is CASSVNVQGSTDTQYF. The DNA of the CDR3 is TGTGCCAGCAGTGTTAATGTTCAGGGGAGCACAGATACGCAGTATTTT.

The CDR3 protein is CASSFLEYGYTF. The CDR3 DNA reads as TGTGCCAGCAGCTTCCTTGAGTATGGCTACACCTTC. The chain uses TRBV11-2 and TRBJ1-2; D call uncertain. Germline values: CDR1 SGHAT, CDR2 FQNNGV. CDR3 length equals 12 residues. V lost 3 bases and J lost 5, with 7 bases in between.

This clonotype was observed many times. The chain joins TRBV12-3 or TRBV12-4 to TRBJ1-1; D is ambiguous. The V end lost 7 bases, the J end lost 0 bases, and 18 bases lay between the germline ends. This CDR3 is built from 16 residues. Here the CDR3 DNA reads TGTGCCAGCATCTTGAGGGCAGACATAGTGAACACTGAAGCTTTCTTT. This gives the protein CASILRADIVNTEAFF.

This clonotype was found a few times. The gene calls are TRBV12-3 or TRBV12-4 and TRBJ1-2, with a tentative D call TRBD1 (6 bases). This CDR3 spans 17 amino acids. V lost 2 bases and J lost 2, with 18 bases in between. CDR3 bases: TGTGCCAGCAGTTTACTATCAAGGGGGGGTCCCAACTATGGCTACACCTTC. Translation gives CASSLLSRGGPNYGYTF.

The CDR3 DNA follows: TGCAGTGCCCCAGCAGAGGCAATCTATGGCTACACCTTC. Protein: CSAPAEAIYGYTF. This chain links TRBV20-1 with TRBJ1-2; D is ambiguous. This CDR3 comprises 13 residues. V gave up 6 bases and J gave up 4 bases, with 15 bases separating them. Germline loops: CDR1 DFQATT, CDR2 SNEGSKA (reference sequence).

Only a few counts were recorded for this clonotype. In DNA form, the CDR3 reads TGTGCCAGCAGCCAGGGACGGGGTGCGAACACCTTC. Protein product: CASSQGRGANTF. V gene TRBV7-9 combines with J gene TRBJ1-2; TRBD1 is a possible D gene (5 bases). V dropped 5 bases and J dropped 12 bases, with 16 bases sitting between them. The CDR3 extends over 12 amino acids. CDR1 is SEHNR, CDR2 FQNEAQ, per germline (reference sequence).

This clonotype occurred a few times. CDR3 loop: CASSLYSGTENTGELFF. CDR3 sequence (DNA): TGTGCCAGCAGCCTCTACTCGGGGACAGAGAACACCGGGGAGCTGTTTTTT. The gene calls are TRBV7-9 and TRBJ2-2; 7 nucleotides line up with TRBD1. Germline V gene lookup returns CDR1 SEHNR and CDR2 FQNEAQ (reference sequence). Losses at the gene ends were 5 bases for V and 1 base for J; bases not matched to a gene: 10. The CDR3 loop spans 17 amino acids. The complete variable domain, with remaining parts taken from reference TRBV7-9 and TRBJ2-2, reads DTGVSQNPRHKITKRGQNVTFRCDPISEHNRLYWYRQTLGQGPEFLTYFQNEAQLEKSRLLSDRFSAERPKGSFSTLEIQRTEQGDSAMYLCASSLYSGTENTGELFFGEGSRLTVL.

This sequence joins TRBV7-9 and TRBJ2-5; no clear D. The V end lost 5 bases, the J end lost 2 bases, and 6 bases lay between the germline ends. The CDR3 contains 12 residues. Germline CDR1 and CDR2: SEHNR and FQNEAQ (reference sequence). CDR3 nucleotide sequence: TGTGCCAGCAGCCCGCAACAAGAGACCCAGTACTTC. This encodes CASSPQQETQYF.

This clonotype was seen ten or more times. The chain couples TRBV7-9 to TRBJ2-1; no definite D call. This CDR3 is built from 14 residues. Germline CDR1 is SEHNR and CDR2 is FQNEAQ (reference sequence). V gave up 1 base and J gave up 1 base, with 5 bases separating them. The CDR3 DNA reads TGTGCCAGCAGCTTAGTTAGGTCCTACAATGAGCAGTTCTTC. As protein: CASSLVRSYNEQFF.

The rearrangement links TRBV4-1 to TRBJ2-5; TRBD1 is a possible D gene (8 bases). V dropped 3 bases and J dropped 5 bases, with 19 bases sitting between them. The germline V gene has CDR1 MGHRA and CDR2 YSYEKL. The CDR3 consists of 16 residues. This CDR3 is CASSQPTDREGETQYF. The CDR3 nucleotides are TGCGCCAGCAGCCAGCCCACGGACAGGGAGGGGGAGACCCAGTACTTC.

V and J are TRBV5-1 and TRBJ1-1; the match to TRBD1 covers 12 bases. Germline CDR1 SGHRS, CDR2 YFSETQ. Unmatched junction bases numbered 7, after V lost 0 bases and J lost 1 base. The CDR3 runs to 18 residues. DNA of the CDR3: TGCGCCAGCAGCTTGGATCCCGGGACAGGGGGCGAGAACACTGAAGCTTTCTTT. Residues: CASSLDPGTGGENTEAFF.

This clonotype appeared a single time. The chain has TRBV6-5 and TRBJ1-5; D is perhaps TRBD1 (5 bases). V was cut by 0 bases and J by 7 bases, with 16 bases left in between. This CDR3 is built from 16 residues. Germline CDR1 and CDR2: MNHEY and SVGAGI. Here the CDR3 reads CASSYSGGSGGQPQHF. The CDR3 DNA sequence: TGTGCCAGCAGTTACTCGGGGGGGAGTGGTGGACAGCCCCAGCATTTT.

Many counts were recorded for this clonotype. The chain uses TRBV6-1 and TRBJ1-5; TRBD1 matches 7 bases. Per germline, CDR1 MNHNS and CDR2 SASEGT. This CDR3 spans 14 amino acids. Unmatched junction bases numbered 2, after V lost 6 bases and J lost 0 bases. The CDR3 region has the DNA TGTGCCAGCAGGACAGGGAATAGCAATCAGCCCCAGCATTTT. Protein: CASRTGNSNQPQHF.

This clonotype was counted only a few times. V usage is TRBV18 and J usage is TRBJ1-4, with D unclear. Germline CDR1 and CDR2: KGHSH and LQKENI. The V end lost 8 bases, the J end lost 2 bases, and 12 bases lay between the germline ends. The CDR3 is made up of 14 amino acids. The CDR3 loop is CASTRGGTNEKLFF. In nucleotides, the CDR3 is TGTGCCAGCACGCGGGGTGGCACTAATGAAAAACTGTTTTTT.

The chain links TRBV10-3 to TRBJ1-2; no reliable D call. Germline V gene data show CDR1 as ENHRY and CDR2 as SYGVKD. The CDR3 totals 14 residues. V lost 2 bases, J lost 0 bases, and 7 bases lay in between. The CDR3 coding sequence is TGTGCCATCAGTGAGGCAGGAGCTAACTATGGCTACACCTTC. It encodes CAISEAGANYGYTF.

This clonotype was observed once. CDR3 region: CARGVAGTADSGANVLTF. CDR3 DNA sequence: TGTGCCAGAGGGGTAGCCGGGACAGCCGACTCTGGGGCCAACGTCCTGACTTTC. This chain uses TRBV7-9 with TRBJ2-6; 7 positions match TRBD1. Germline CDR1 and CDR2: SEHNR and FQNEAQ (reference sequence). The CDR3 spans 18 residues. V was clipped by 9 bases and J by 0 bases; unmatched bases: 14.

The chain joins TRBV28 to TRBJ1-5; D perhaps matches TRBD1 (5 bases). This CDR3 region has 15 residues. Trimming removed 8 bases from V and 1 base from J, with 15 bases in between. Germline loops: CDR1 MDHEN, CDR2 SYDVKM. The CDR3: CASGVRGVSNQPQHF. As DNA, the CDR3 is TGTGCCAGCGGGGTGAGGGGCGTAAGCAATCAGCCCCAGCATTTT.

This clonotype was seen more than once but under ten times. The chain carries TRBV11-2 and TRBJ2-1; 11 bases are shared with TRBD2. Germline values: CDR1 SGHAT, CDR2 FQNNGV. The trim removed 7 bases at V and 3 bases at J, leaving 5 bases unmatched. The CDR3 totals 15 residues. CDR3 sequence (DNA): TGTGCCAGCATCACTAGCGGGGGTCTCTACAATGAGCAGTTCTTC. Amino acid sequence: CASITSGGLYNEQFF.

The rearrangement links TRBV20-1 to TRBJ2-6, with D perhaps matching TRBD1 (6 bases). The CDR3 totals 14 residues. The germline gives CDR1 DFQATT, CDR2 SNEGSKA (reference sequence). Trimming cost V 6 bases and J 4 bases, with 13 bases left between them. CDR3 nucleotides: TGCAGTGCGAGGGGGATGTTGGGGGCCAACGTCCTGACTTTC. As protein: CSARGMLGANVLTF.

This clonotype was counted only a few times. The V gene is TRBV15, the J gene TRBJ1-4, with D tentatively TRBD1 (5 bases). The CDR3 covers 15 residues. In germline, CDR1 is LNHNV, CDR2 YYDKDF (reference sequence). V was shortened by 3 bases and J by 0 bases, with 8 bases between the two germline ends. Here the CDR3 DNA reads TGTGCCACCAGCAGGGGGGGGGCAACTAATGAAAAACTGTTTTTT. Translating gives CATSRGGATNEKLFF.

The chain employs TRBV18 and TRBJ1-4; D gene uncertain. The germline gives CDR1 KGHSH, CDR2 LQKENI. CDR3 length: 12 amino acids. V was clipped by 3 bases and J by 8 bases, with 7 bases between them. This chain's CDR3 is CASSPSSEKLFF. DNA for the CDR3: TGTGCCAGCTCACCTTCTTCCGAAAAACTGTTTTTT. The complete variable domain, with remaining parts taken from reference TRBV18 and TRBJ1-4, reads NAGVMQNPRHLVRRRGQEARLRCSPMKGHSHVYWYRQLPEEGLKFMVYLQKENIIDESGMPKERFSAEFPKEGPSILRIQQVVRGDSAAYFCASSPSSEKLFFGSGTQLSVL.